This T cell receptor beta chain was profiled in a study of blood T cells in healthy people across ages. The CDR3 is made up of 16 amino acids. Trimming pared 8 bases from V and 0 bases from J, leaving 19 bases between. The germline V gene has CDR1 SNHLY and CDR2 FYNNEI. With a J-beta primer mix and a sample-barcoded 5' primer, a second PCR ran about 7 to 12 cycles. MiXCR was run by TCRdb on the 5' RACE reads, yielding one entry per CDR3 protein. The table shows around 1,700,000 distinct CDR3 sequences, with roughly 30% occurring only once. This clonotype was found a few times. For every donor, a draw yielded around 10 milliliters of peripheral blood.

Material: blood. The clonotype was recovered from a woman in her twenties or thirties in good health. The gene calls are TRBV2 and TRBJ2-5, with a tentative D call TRBD1 (5 bases). The CDR3 DNA sequence: TGTGCCAGCTCTGGAAACAGTTTCAGGGACCAAGAGACCCAGTACTTC. Translated: CASSGNSFRDQETQYF.